The clone carrying this TCR beta chain was counted between two and nine times. Its target is not known. The source of the sample is a study of cytomegalovirus exposure and HLA in healthy donors. Findings and caveats of the study: A further, later analysis showed that HLA-associated TCR beta chains (compared with equally common others) were more clonally expanded.

This CDR3 spans 15 amino acids. Trimming pared 2 bases from V and 8 bases from J, leaving 16 bases between. Researchers ran the PCR with 60 Vbeta and 13 Jbeta primers. The protocol was immunoSEQ multiplex PCR, while the TCRdb copy is restricted to in-frame clones and leaves out a portion. The data contain under 200,000 clones, nearly 80% of them singletons. V usage is TRBV23-1 and J usage is TRBJ2-1, with a tentative D call TRBD2 (6 bases). TRBV23-1 is an open reading frame, and its role is uncertain. This TCR came from a man over 45 in good health and CMV-seropositive. Sequencing was done on a sample of PBMCs. CDR3 nucleotides: TGCGCCAGCAGTCAACCGACGGAGGGCTCCGATGAGCAGTTCTTC. Translation gives CASSQPTEGSDEQFF.